The next 32 T cell receptor beta chains were all read from a single sample in a study of T cells after yellow fever vaccination (dated by TCRdb to about 2019). The method behind the library was 5' RACE. Instrument on record: Illumina NovaSeq 6000. TCRdb ran its own pipeline on the public reads, namely fastp trimming at Q25 and MiXCR clone calling, and kept in-frame beta chains. Entries that share a CDR3 protein sequence are merged under the most common genes and DNA. The table for this sample lists 120,000 or so distinct CDR3 sequences; roughly 15% of them were counted only once. Of the sample, about 42% falls within the top ten clones. The treatment or condition label, as the study defines it: live attenuated yellow fever vaccine strain. The sample here was CD8+ T cells sorted from PBMCs, taken 5 days after the yellow fever booster vaccination. These receptors were collected from a man aged 18 to 29 who received the YFV17D yellow fever vaccine.

This clonotype has more than one count but fewer than ten. V usage is TRBV30 and J usage is TRBJ2-7; TRBD1 matches at 7 bases. This CDR3 has 14 amino acids. V trimming: 1 base; J trimming: 3 bases; junction bases outside the gene matches: 6. CDR1 GTSNPN and CDR2 SVGIG come from the germline V gene (reference sequence). The CDR3 DNA follows: TGTGCCTGGAGTGCTCCCGGGACAGTCTACGAGCAGTACTTC. It specifies CAWSAPGTVYEQYF.

This clonotype was seen only a few times. The chain uses TRBV6-5 and TRBJ1-6; D uncertain. CDR3 size: 15 residues. CDR1 and CDR2 from the germline V gene are MNHEY and SVGAGI. V lost 0 bases and J lost 8, with 11 bases in between. The CDR3 nucleotides are TGTGCCAGCAGTTACTCGATGGAACCCGATTCACCCCTCCACTTT. Translating it yields CASSYSMEPDSPLHF.

This clonotype was seen a handful of times. The chain uses TRBV5-6 and TRBJ1-2; 7 bases map to TRBD1. Per germline, CDR1 SGHDT and CDR2 YYEEEE. The CDR3 sequence is 16 residues long. Trimming cost V 5 bases and J 2 bases; bases outside gene matches: 12. In nucleotides, the CDR3 is TGTGCCAGCAGACCCACAGGGGAGGGTTTGAACTATGGCTACACCTTC. This encodes CASRPTGEGLNYGYTF.

The V call is TRBV27, the J call TRBJ2-6; D remains unclear. Trimming shortened V by 3 bases and J by 4 bases, and 4 bases separated the two germline ends. The CDR3 has 13 amino acids. Germline CDR1 MNHEY, CDR2 SMNVEV (reference sequence). The CDR3 DNA is TGTGCCAGCAGTTTCCCGGGGGCCAACGTCCTGACTTTC. As protein: CASSFPGANVLTF.

This clonotype has only a few counts. The V gene is TRBV7-9, the J gene TRBJ1-1; D perhaps matches TRBD1 (6 bases). The CDR3 is made up of 15 amino acids. Germline loops: CDR1 SEHNR, CDR2 FQNEAQ (reference sequence). V was clipped by 0 bases and J by 3 bases, with 11 bases between them. CDR3 bases: TGTGCCAGCAGCTTAGCCGGGACATCGGACACTGAAGCTTTCTTT. It specifies CASSLAGTSDTEAFF. Combining the CDR3 with reference TRBV7-9 and TRBJ1-1 gives the whole variable domain DTGVSQNPRHKITKRGQNVTFRCDPISEHNRLYWYRQTLGQGPEFLTYFQNEAQLEKSRLLSDRFSAERPKGSFSTLEIQRTEQGDSAMYLCASSLAGTSDTEAFFGQGTRLTVV.

There are a few counts of this clonotype. V and J are TRBV15 and TRBJ2-7; a possible D gene is TRBD1 (6 bases). The CDR3 has 14 amino acids. Germline V gene sequence: CDR1 LNHNV, CDR2 YYDKDF (reference sequence). With 0 bases removed from V and 2 bases from J, the gap between germline ends came to 8 bases. CDR3 amino acids: CATSRDRGTYEQYF. DNA for the CDR3: TGTGCCACCAGCAGAGATAGGGGGACCTACGAGCAGTACTTC.

This clonotype was observed a handful of times. J is TRBJ2-7 and V is TRBV7-7, with 9 bases that match TRBD2. Germline V gene data show CDR1 as SSHAT and CDR2 as FNYEAQ (reference sequence). The CDR3 has 15 residues. Losses at the gene ends were 5 bases for V and 3 bases for J; bases not matched to a gene: 8. CDR3 in amino acids: CASSPGAGGSYEQYF. CDR3 nucleotides: TGTGCCAGCAGCCCCGGAGCGGGGGGAAGCTACGAGCAGTACTTC.

The CDR3 nucleotides read TGTGCCAGCAGACAGAAAGGGGCGCTCGGCACTGAAGCTTTCTTT. It specifies CASRQKGALGTEAFF. This chain uses TRBV6-1 with TRBJ1-1, with D possibly TRBD1 on 5 matching bases. Trimming shortened V by 6 bases and J by 4 bases, and 18 bases separated the two germline ends. The CDR3 has 15 amino acids. The germline CDR1 and CDR2 sequences are MNHNS and SASEGT.

The chain couples TRBV2 to TRBJ2-5; 7 positions match TRBD1. The CDR3 totals 18 residues. The germline V gene has CDR1 SNHLY and CDR2 FYNNEI. V dropped 0 bases and J dropped 0; count of bases not matched to a gene: 10. For the CDR3, the DNA is TGTGCCAGCAGTGAAGCGCTTCTGGGACAGATCTACCAAGAGACCCAGTACTTC. Translation gives CASSEALLGQIYQETQYF.

This clonotype appeared many times. This chain connects TRBV7-9 to TRBJ1-1; D is unresolved. This CDR3 has 14 amino acids. Trimming cost V 3 bases and J 1 base, with 9 bases left between them. CDR1 and CDR2 from the germline V gene are SEHNR and FQNEAQ (reference sequence). CDR3 residues: CASSLSGKNTEAFF. For the CDR3, the DNA is TGTGCCAGCAGCTTGAGCGGGAAGAACACTGAAGCTTTCTTT.

Comment on this clonotype: One end of the junction is discordant with germline, which a read error may explain. CDR3 bases: TGTGCCAGCAGTTCATCAGCGGCCTACAATCAGCAGTTCTTC. Protein sequence: CASSSSAAYNQQFF. The V gene is TRBV6-5, the J gene TRBJ2-1; tentatively, D is TRBD2 (5 bases). Germline V gene lookup returns CDR1 MNHEY and CDR2 SVGAGI. The CDR3 has 14 amino acids.

The rearrangement uses TRBV20-1 and TRBJ2-2, with D perhaps matching TRBD2 (7 bases). V was cut by 3 bases and J by 5 bases, with 19 bases left in between. This CDR3 is built from 16 residues. Per germline, CDR1 DFQATT and CDR2 SNEGSKA (reference sequence). CDR3 residues: CSARTGGGISTGELFF. The CDR3 DNA reads as TGCAGTGCTAGGACGGGGGGCGGGATTTCGACCGGGGAGCTGTTTTTT.

This clonotype has just a few counts. This CDR3 is CASHTNTGELFF. In nucleotides, the CDR3 is TGTGCCAGCCATACGAACACCGGGGAGCTGTTTTTT. V and J are TRBV6-2 or TRBV6-3 and TRBJ2-2; D is ambiguous. The V and J ends lost 8 bases and 0 bases respectively, with 4 bases between them. In germline, CDR1 is MNHEY, CDR2 SVGEGT. The CDR3 has 12 amino acids.

The rearrangement uses TRBV2 and TRBJ1-1; D not certain. CDR1 and CDR2 from the germline V gene are SNHLY and FYNNEI. Deletions cut 6 bases from V and 2 bases from J, with 4 bases between. The CDR3 contains 11 residues. The CDR3 coding sequence is TGTGCCAGCAGGGGTAACACTGAAGCTTTCTTT. It encodes CASRGNTEAFF.

The chain has TRBV5-1 and TRBJ1-2; 8 bases agree with TRBD1. The CDR3 has 14 amino acids. Trimming took 4 bases from V and 5 from J; bases not matched to a gene: 7. Germline V gives CDR1 SGHRS, CDR2 YFSETQ. The CDR3 DNA follows: TGCGCCAGCAGCCCCCGGACAGGGAGTTATGGCTACACCTTC. This gives the protein CASSPRTGSYGYTF.

This clonotype has more than one count but fewer than ten. The J gene is TRBJ1-1, the V gene TRBV5-1; a weak D match, TRBD1 (5 bases). The V gene's germline CDR1 is SGHRS and CDR2 YFSETQ. V shed 3 bases and J shed 5 bases, with 14 bases lying between them. The CDR3 covers 14 residues. The CDR3 region is CASSWRGDSTEAFF. Written as DNA, the CDR3 is TGCGCCAGCAGCTGGAGGGGTGATTCGACTGAAGCTTTCTTT.

The rearrangement links TRBV19 to TRBJ1-5; TRBD1 agrees at 10 bases. Germline trimming cut 4 bases from V and 3 bases from J; bases unmatched to any gene: 6. Germline-derived CDR1 and CDR2 are LNHDA and SQIVND (reference sequence). This CDR3 has 16 amino acids. The CDR3 nucleotides read TGTGCCAGTAGTAAAACCGGGACAGGGGCCAATCAGCCCCAGCATTTT. This sequence encodes CASSKTGTGANQPQHF.

The chain has TRBV5-1 and TRBJ2-5; perhaps TRBD2 as D (7 bases). CDR1 is SGHRS and CDR2 is YFSETQ in the germline V gene. The CDR3 totals 15 residues. Trimming took off 3 bases at V and 5 bases at J, with 17 bases between the two ends. CDR3 nucleotides: TGCGCCAGCAGCTCCCTCGGGGGGCCTGGGGAGACCCAGTACTTC. It codes for CASSSLGGPGETQYF. Supplemented by reference TRBV5-1 and TRBJ2-5, the full variable domain reads KAGVTQTPRYLIKTRGQQVTLSCSPISGHRSVSWYQQTPGQGLQFLFEYFSETQRNKGNFPGRFSGRQFSNSRSEMNVSTLELGDSALYLCASSSLGGPGETQYFGPGTRLLVL.

This clonotype was found a few times. The rearrangement joins TRBV12-3 or TRBV12-4 to TRBJ2-1, with D tentatively TRBD1 (6 bases). CDR3 length: 12 residues. The V end was cut by 6 bases, the J end by 10 bases, with 13 bases between. Written as DNA, the CDR3 is TGTGCCAGCAGCTCTCCTGGGACAGAGCAGTTCTTC. Its protein product is CASSSPGTEQFF.

J is TRBJ1-2 and V is TRBV5-1; D possibly corresponds to TRBD1 (6 bases). Germline V gene sequence: CDR1 SGHRS, CDR2 YFSETQ. The CDR3 has 13 amino acids. Trimming left V 8 bases short and J 3 bases short, with 14 bases between. The CDR3 sequence is CASSSGEDYGYTF. The CDR3 DNA sequence: TGCGCCAGTTCCTCAGGGGAAGACTATGGCTACACCTTC.

This clonotype was seen a few times. The chain recombines TRBV20-1 with TRBJ2-7, with 10 bases lining up with TRBD1. Looked up from germline, CDR1 is DFQATT and CDR2 is SNEGSKA (reference sequence). Trimming at V came to 6 bases and at J to 4 bases, leaving 3 bases not matched to a gene. The CDR3 has 12 amino acids. The chain's CDR3 is CSARDRGYEQYF. CDR3 nucleotide sequence: TGCAGTGCCAGGGACAGGGGTTACGAGCAGTACTTC.

The rearrangement joins TRBV6-2 or TRBV6-3 to TRBJ2-2; D unresolved. V lost 0 bases to trimming and J lost 7 bases, with 12 bases between them. The CDR3 is 15 residues long. CDR1 is MNHEY and CDR2 is SVGEGT in the germline V gene. The CDR3 loop reads CASSYSPPWSGELFF. CDR3 coding DNA: TGTGCCAGCAGTTACTCCCCCCCGTGGAGCGGGGAGCTGTTTTTT.

This clonotype was found a few times. This CDR3 is CASSQEVNTEAFF. The CDR3 coding sequence is TGTGCCAGCAGCCAAGAAGTGAACACTGAAGCTTTCTTT. This chain joins TRBV5-5 and TRBJ1-1; D remains ambiguous. With 4 bases removed from V and 0 bases from J, the gap between germline ends came to 7 bases. The CDR3 totals 13 residues. From germline, CDR1 is SGHKS and CDR2 YYEKEE (reference sequence).

This clonotype was seen at least ten times. This CDR3 is CAIRPTESSGANVLTF. CDR3 sequence (DNA): TGTGCCATCAGACCGACAGAAAGCTCTGGGGCCAACGTCCTGACTTTC. V usage is TRBV10-3 and J usage is TRBJ2-6; weak D call: TRBD1 (5 bases). With 6 bases removed from V and 0 bases from J, the gap between germline ends came to 12 bases. CDR3 size: 16 residues. CDR1 is ENHRY and CDR2 is SYGVKD in the germline V gene.

This clonotype was counted a single time. The chain carries TRBV7-2 and TRBJ2-5; 7 bases are a match to TRBD1. V lost 5 bases to trimming and J lost 0 bases; unmatched junction nucleotides: 9. Per the germline V gene, CDR1 is SGHTA and CDR2 is FQGNSA. The CDR3 consists of 16 residues. CDR3 protein: CASSVRQGRYQETQYF. The CDR3 region has the DNA TGTGCCAGCAGCGTCCGACAGGGCAGATACCAAGAGACCCAGTACTTC. The full variable domain, its missing parts supplied by reference TRBV7-2 and TRBJ2-5, is GAGVSQSPSNKVTEKGKDVELRCDPISGHTALYWYRQSLGQGLEFLIYFQGNSAPDKSGLPSDRFSAERTGGSVSTLTIQRTQQEDSAVYLCASSVRQGRYQETQYFGPGTRLLVL.

This clonotype was detected a few times. The chain has TRBV6-6 and TRBJ2-2, with TRBD2 identical over 8 bases. V shed 8 bases, J shed 2 bases, and the junction held 10 bases outside the gene matches. The CDR3 totals 16 residues. Germline lookup yields CDR1 MNHNY and CDR2 SVGAGI (reference sequence). CDR3 in amino acids: CASGQGLAGNTGELFF. CDR3 DNA: TGTGCCAGCGGCCAAGGGCTAGCGGGTAACACCGGGGAGCTGTTTTTT.

The chain combines TRBV4-1 with TRBJ1-5; D uncertain. CDR1 and CDR2 (germline): MGHRA, YSYEKL. This CDR3 comprises 13 residues. Between the trimmed V and J ends, which lost 4 bases and 0 bases, there was a span of 4 bases. The DNA of the CDR3 is TGCGCCAGCAGCCGGAATAGCAATCAGCCCCAGCATTTT. This encodes CASSRNSNQPQHF.

This clonotype was found a few times. The gene calls are TRBV29-1 and TRBJ2-7; tentatively, D is TRBD2 (6 bases). Germline CDR1 SQVTM, CDR2 ANQGSEA. V was cut by 4 bases and J by 3 bases, with 10 bases left in between. The CDR3 loop spans 12 amino acids. The CDR3 nucleotides read TGCAGCGTTGCCCTGGGGGGCTACGAGCAGTACTTC. As protein: CSVALGGYEQYF.

The V and J genes are TRBV13 and TRBJ2-7; D remains ambiguous. Germline V CDR1 and CDR2: PRHDT, FYEKMQ (reference sequence). The CDR3 is made up of 14 amino acids. V was pared by 5 bases and J by 3 bases, with 14 bases between. The CDR3 nucleotides read TGTGCCAGCAGCCCCCCCGAACGGATCTACGAGCAGTACTTC. Its translation is CASSPPERIYEQYF.

This clonotype was seen a few times. The rearrangement links TRBV7-8 to TRBJ2-7; D is ambiguous. The CDR3 extends over 14 amino acids. The V end lost 0 bases, the J end lost 2 bases, and 8 bases lay between the germline ends. Germline V gene lookup returns CDR1 SGHVS and CDR2 FQNEAQ. The CDR3 coding sequence is TGTGCCAGCAGCTTAGCGCGATTGCCCTACGAGCAGTACTTC. Translated: CASSLARLPYEQYF. Full variable domain (missing parts from reference TRBV7-8 and TRBJ2-7): GAGVSQSPRYKVAKRGQDVALRCDPISGHVSLFWYQQALGQGPEFLTYFQNEAQLDKSGLPSDRFFAERPEGSVSTLKIQRTQQEDSAVYLCASSLARLPYEQYFGPGTRLTVT.

This clonotype has a handful of counts. The rearrangement links TRBV27 to TRBJ2-7; no clear D gene. Germline V CDR1 and CDR2: MNHEY, SMNVEV (reference sequence). The ends were cut back, 3 bases at V and 0 bases at J, with 6 bases in the middle. This CDR3 comprises 13 residues. CDR3 protein: CASSFRVSYEQYF. CDR3 coding DNA: TGTGCCAGCAGTTTTCGGGTCTCCTACGAGCAGTACTTC.

This clonotype was counted a few times. V is TRBV14 and J is TRBJ2-2, with unresolved D. The germline gives CDR1 SGHDN, CDR2 FVKESK. CDR3 length: 16 amino acids. Trimming pared 0 bases from V and 4 bases from J, leaving 12 bases between. Written as DNA, the CDR3 is TGTGCCAGCAGCCAAGAGTGGCTTCGATCCACCGGGGAGCTGTTTTTT. It translates to CASSQEWLRSTGELFF.